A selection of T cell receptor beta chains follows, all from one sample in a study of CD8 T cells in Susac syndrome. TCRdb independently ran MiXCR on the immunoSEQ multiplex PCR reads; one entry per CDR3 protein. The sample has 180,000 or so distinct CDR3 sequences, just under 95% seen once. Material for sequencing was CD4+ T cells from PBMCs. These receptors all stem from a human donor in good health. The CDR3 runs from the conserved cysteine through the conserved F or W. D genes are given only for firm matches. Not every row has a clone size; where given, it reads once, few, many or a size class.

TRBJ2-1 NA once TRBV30 TGTGCCCGAAGGGGCATGTACAATGAGCAGTTCTTC CARRGMYNEQFF
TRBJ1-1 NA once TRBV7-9 TGTGCCAGCAGTAAACAGGGCGGCACTGAAGCTTTCTTT CASSKQGGTEAFF
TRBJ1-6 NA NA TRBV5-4 TGTGCCAGCAGCTACGGGCCCTCGGGGAATTCACCCCTCCACTTT CASSYGPSGNSPLHF
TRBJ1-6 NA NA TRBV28 TGTGCCAGCAGTTTGGTGGGAAATTCACCCCTCCACTTT CASSLVGNSPLHF
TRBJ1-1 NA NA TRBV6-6 TGTGCCAGCAGTTACGGCGGGGCCCAGAAAGCTTTCTTT CASSYGGAQKAFF
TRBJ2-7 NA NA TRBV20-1 TGCAGTGCTGTTACAGGGTACGAGCAGTACTTC CSAVTGYEQYF
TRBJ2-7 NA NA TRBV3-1 TGTGCCAGCAGCCAGCGACTAGGCTACGAGCAGTACTTC CASSQRLGYEQYF
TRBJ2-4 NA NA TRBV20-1 TGCAGTGCGGTCGGCACAAACATTCAGTACTTC CSAVGTNIQYF
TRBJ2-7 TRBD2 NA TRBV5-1 TGCGCCAGCAGCTGGGGGACTAGCAGCTCCTACGAGCAGTACTTC CASSWGTSSSYEQYF
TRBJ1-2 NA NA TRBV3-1 TGTGCCAGCAGCCAAGAGGTAGGGAGCTACTATGGCTACACCTTC CASSQEVGSYYGYTF
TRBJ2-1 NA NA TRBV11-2 TGTGCCAGCAGCTTAGATTTGACGTGGCAGTTCTTC CASSLDLTWQFF
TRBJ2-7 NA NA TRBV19 TGTGCCAGTAGCATGAAATCGGGGGAGCAGTACTTC CASSMKSGEQYF
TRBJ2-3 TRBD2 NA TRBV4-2 TGTGCCAGCAGCCCCCAGAGCGGGGGGGCTGGCACAGATACGCAGTATTTT CASSPQSGGAGTDTQYF
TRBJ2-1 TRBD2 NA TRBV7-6 TGTGCCAGCAGCTTGATAGCGGGGCACGACAATGAGCAGTTCTTC CASSLIAGHDNEQFF
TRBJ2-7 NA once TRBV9 TGTGCCAGCAGCGTATCGGTCGACTACGAGCAGTACTTC CASSVSVDYEQYF
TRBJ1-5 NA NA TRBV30 TGTGCCTGGAGTCCCTGGGGAGGTCAGCCCCAGCATTTT CAWSPWGGQPQHF
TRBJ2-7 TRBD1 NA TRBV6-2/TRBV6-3 TGTGCCAGCAGGGCAACCGGGACAGCCGCCTACGAGCAGTACTTC CASRATGTAAYEQYF
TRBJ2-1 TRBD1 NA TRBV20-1 TGCAGTGCTCTACGACAGGGAACCTACAATGAGCAGTTCTTC CSALRQGTYNEQFF
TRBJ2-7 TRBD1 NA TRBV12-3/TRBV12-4 TGTGCCAGCAGTCCCGGACAGGTGACGGACGAGCAGTACTTC CASSPGQVTDEQYF
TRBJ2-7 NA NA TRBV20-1 TGCAGTGTCAACACGTTGGGCGAGCAGTACTTC CSVNTLGEQYF
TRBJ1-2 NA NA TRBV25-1 TGTGCCAGCAGTGACCCCAGTGGGGGTAACTATGGCTACACCTTC CASSDPSGGNYGYTF
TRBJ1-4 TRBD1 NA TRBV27 TGTGCCAGCAGTTTATCAGGGGGCGGAGTTAGCGAAAAACTGTTTTTT CASSLSGGGVSEKLFF
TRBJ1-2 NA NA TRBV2 TGTGCCAGCAGTCTGACACCTGCTAACTATGGCTACACCTTC CASSLTPANYGYTF
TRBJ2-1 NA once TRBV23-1 TGCGCCAGCAGTCAATCATCGTATGAGCAGTTCTTC CASSQSSYEQFF
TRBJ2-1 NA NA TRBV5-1 TGCGCCAGCAGCGCGCTTAGCGGTAGCTCCTACAATGAGCAGTTCTTC CASSALSGSSYNEQFF
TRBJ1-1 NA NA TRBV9 TGTGCCAGCAGCACTCGGGACGAGGGCACTGAAGCTTTCTTT CASSTRDEGTEAFF
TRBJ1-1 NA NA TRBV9 TGTGCCAGCAGCGTAGGACCGCTTTACGTGAACACTGAAGCTTTCTTT CASSVGPLYVNTEAFF
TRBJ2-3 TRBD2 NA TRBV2 TGTGCCAGCAGTCCTAGCGGCCTTAGGGAGTATTTT CASSPSGLREYF
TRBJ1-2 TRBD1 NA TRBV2 TGTGCCAGCAGGACCGGGACAGCGCATGGCTACACCTTC CASRTGTAHGYTF